This entry lists 24 T cell receptor beta chains sequenced from one sample in a study of control samples from healthy donors and cancer patients. Sequencing was performed with immunoSEQ multiplex PCR; in TCRdb, only in-frame clones are kept and a portion is missing. The data contain 90,000 to 140,000 clones, 83% of them seen just once; the ten biggest clones take up roughly an eighth. Material: blood. Receptors originate from a woman aged 45-60 years in good health.

The CDR3 loop is CASSPSWGETQYF. CDR3 nucleotide sequence: TGTGCCAGCAGTCCCTCCTGGGGAGAGACCCAGTACTTC. This sequence joins TRBV11-2 and TRBJ2-5; D is unresolved. The V gene lost 6 bases and the J gene lost 4 bases, with 12 bases spanning the gap. Germline lookup yields CDR1 SGHAT and CDR2 FQNNGV. The CDR3 spans 13 residues.

This clone has a count of ten or more. This sequence joins TRBV4-2 and TRBJ1-1; D gene unclear. The germline V gene has CDR1 LGHNA and CDR2 YNFKEQ. V was cut by 0 bases and J by 6 bases, with 8 bases left in between. The CDR3 covers 13 residues. The DNA of the CDR3 is TGTGCCAGCAGCCAAGAGAGAGGCCCTGAAGCTTTCTTT. It specifies CASSQERGPEAFF.

The chain uses TRBV7-2 and TRBJ2-1; maybe TRBD2 (6 bases). This CDR3 has 16 amino acids. Germline CDR1 is SGHTA and CDR2 is FQGNSA. Trimming shortened V by 5 bases and J by 3 bases, and 17 bases separated the two germline ends. The CDR3 nucleotides read TGTGCCAGCAGCCCCCGCGGGGAGAAGGTCTACAATGAGCAGTTCTTC. Amino acid sequence: CASSPRGEKVYNEQFF.

The chain carries TRBV4-2 and TRBJ1-2; 7 bases are shared with TRBD1. This CDR3 comprises 13 residues. V was pared by 4 bases and J by 4 bases, with 3 bases of the junction left unmatched. The germline gives CDR1 LGHNA, CDR2 YNFKEQ. The CDR3 reads CASSRGQTYGYTF. As DNA, the CDR3 is TGTGCCAGCAGCCGGGGACAGACCTATGGCTACACCTTC.

The V gene is TRBV6-2 or TRBV6-3, the J gene TRBJ2-7; D is unclear. Germline loops: CDR1 MNHEY, CDR2 SVGEGT. V was shortened by 2 bases and J by 2 bases, with 10 bases between the two germline ends. CDR3 length: 14 residues. The CDR3 DNA sequence: TGTGCCAGCAGTTACGGGCCGGCTACCTACGAGCAGTACTTC. Its protein is CASSYGPATYEQYF.

The chain employs TRBV27 and TRBJ1-5; 7 bases map to TRBD1. This CDR3 contains 14 residues. With V trimmed by 5 bases and J by 3 bases, 4 bases remained unmatched. The V gene's germline CDR1 is MNHEY and CDR2 SMNVEV (reference sequence). CDR3 in amino acids: CASSGDRANQPQHF. The CDR3 nucleotides read TGTGCCAGCAGTGGCGACAGGGCCAATCAGCCCCAGCATTTT.

The J gene is TRBJ1-4, the V gene TRBV30, with TRBD1 as a possible D gene (6 bases). The germline V and J ends were trimmed by 6 bases and 2 bases, with 16 bases remaining between them. CDR3 size: 15 residues. Germline V gives CDR1 GTSNPN, CDR2 SVGIG (reference sequence). The CDR3 spells CACLQGGGTNEKLFF. The CDR3 nucleotides are TGTGCCTGCTTACAGGGTGGCGGGACTAATGAAAAACTGTTTTTT. Together with reference TRBV30 and TRBJ1-4, the CDR3 gives the full variable domain: SQTIHQWPATLVQPVGSPLSLECTVEGTSNPNLYWYRQAAGRGLQLLFYSVGIGQISSEVPQNLSASRPQDRQFILSSKKLLLSDSGFYLCACLQGGGTNEKLFFGSGTQLSVL.

This chain connects TRBV12-5 to TRBJ2-4; D is ambiguous. CDR1 LGHNT and CDR2 FRNRAP come from the germline V gene. The CDR3 is made up of 13 amino acids. The V end lost 5 bases, the J end lost 8 bases, and 13 bases lay between the germline ends. As DNA, the CDR3 is TGTGCTAGTGGTCCGAGGTTATTAGACATTCAGTACTTC. Residues: CASGPRLLDIQYF. The full variable domain, its missing parts supplied by reference TRBV12-5 and TRBJ2-4, is DARVTQTPRHKVTEMGQEVTMRCQPILGHNTVFWYRQTMMQGLELLAYFRNRAPLDDSGMPKDRFSAEMPDATLATLKIQPSEPRDSAVYFCASGPRLLDIQYFGAGTRLSVL.

The chain uses TRBV5-1 and TRBJ2-7; possible D gene TRBD1, 5 bases. V was cut by 5 bases and J by 0 bases, with 15 bases left in between. CDR3 size: 15 residues. Per the germline V gene, CDR1 is SGHRS and CDR2 is YFSETQ. In DNA form, the CDR3 reads TGCGCCAGCAGACCAACAGGCTCCTTCTCCTACGAGCAGTACTTC. It codes for CASRPTGSFSYEQYF.

V gene TRBV19 combines with J gene TRBJ2-1; 9 nucleotides align to TRBD2. V dropped 5 bases and J dropped 6; count of bases not matched to a gene: 11. The CDR3 covers 16 residues. Germline CDR1 and CDR2: LNHDA and SQIVND (reference sequence). CDR3 in DNA: TGTGCCAGTAGTCCCCAGCGAGCGGGAGGACGCAATGAGCAGTTCTTC. It specifies CASSPQRAGGRNEQFF.

The V gene is TRBV5-6, the J gene TRBJ1-4, with TRBD1 as a possible D gene (5 bases). Looked up from germline, CDR1 is SGHDT and CDR2 is YYEEEE. CDR3 length: 17 residues. Deletions cut 4 bases from V and 0 bases from J, with 16 bases between. The chain's CDR3 is CASSPFLGQATNEKLFF. DNA for the CDR3: TGTGCCAGCAGCCCTTTTCTCGGACAAGCAACTAATGAAAAACTGTTTTTT.

This clone came up a few times. The identical CDR3 is also encoded by other nucleotide sequences in the sample. The CDR3 coding sequence is TGTGCCAGCAGGGGACAGGGGGTATCGGGAAACACCATATATTTT. Translation: CASRGQGVSGNTIYF. The chain is built from TRBV6-5 and TRBJ1-3; 11 positions agree with TRBD1. V was clipped by 6 bases and J by 4 bases; unmatched bases: 5. This CDR3 is built from 15 residues. CDR1 MNHEY and CDR2 SVGAGI come from the germline V gene.

V usage is TRBV11-2 and J usage is TRBJ1-3; D is uncertain. The length of the CDR3 is 14 residues. V lost 0 bases, J lost 4 bases, and 7 bases lay in between. CDR1 is SGHAT and CDR2 is FQNNGV in the germline V gene. For the CDR3, the DNA is TGTGCCAGCAGCTTAGAAGTGACAGGAAACACCATATATTTT. Its protein product is CASSLEVTGNTIYF.

The gene calls are TRBV28 and TRBJ1-5, with 7 nucleotides matching TRBD1. The V and J ends lost 2 bases and 2 bases, in that order; junction bases with no gene match: 0. In germline, CDR1 is MDHEN, CDR2 SYDVKM. This CDR3 comprises 14 residues. CDR3 in amino acids: CASSLTGGNQPQHF. CDR3 bases: TGTGCCAGCAGTTTAACAGGGGGCAATCAGCCCCAGCATTTT.

This chain joins TRBV5-6 and TRBJ2-5; D is undetermined. Germline V gene data show CDR1 as SGHDT and CDR2 as YYEEEE. V was trimmed by 4 bases and J by 2 bases, leaving 18 bases between them. This CDR3 region has 16 residues. DNA of the CDR3: TGTGCCAGCAGCGAGGCTATGGCAGACCCACAAGAGACCCAGTACTTC. Encoded protein: CASSEAMADPQETQYF.

Of note for this clone: Distinct nucleotide sequences in the sample also encode this CDR3. The rearrangement links TRBV19 to TRBJ2-2; 9 nucleotides agree with TRBD2. With V trimmed by 7 bases and J by 2 bases, 2 bases remained unmatched. The CDR3 is made up of 14 amino acids. Per germline, CDR1 LNHDA and CDR2 SQIVND (reference sequence). CDR3: CASTAGGNTGELFF. CDR3 nucleotides: TGTGCCAGTACAGCGGGGGGTAACACCGGGGAGCTGTTTTTT.

The sample holds one count of this clone. The chain couples TRBV19 to TRBJ1-3; D unclear. CDR1 and CDR2 from the germline V gene are LNHDA and SQIVND (reference sequence). The length of the CDR3 is 13 residues. V was cut by 6 bases and J by 1 base, with 7 bases left in between. The CDR3 reads CASSTRSGNTIYF. CDR3 nucleotides: TGTGCCAGTAGCACGAGGTCTGGAAACACCATATATTTT.

CDR3 sequence reads: CASSLAQGPNTIYF. CDR3 bases: TGTGCCAGCAGCTTAGCGCAGGGCCCGAACACCATATATTTT. V and J are TRBV7-8 and TRBJ1-3, with D tentatively TRBD1 (5 bases). Looked up from germline, CDR1 is SGHVS and CDR2 is FQNEAQ. The CDR3 is 14 amino acids. The V and J ends lost 0 bases and 7 bases respectively, with 10 bases between them.

This chain links TRBV30 with TRBJ2-1; 7 bases are a match to TRBD1. Germline trimming cut 0 bases from V and 7 bases from J; bases unmatched to any gene: 9. The CDR3 runs 15 residues. Per the germline V gene, CDR1 is GTSNPN and CDR2 is SVGIG (reference sequence). CDR3 in amino acids: CAWSVGHRGVNEQFF. CDR3 DNA: TGTGCCTGGAGTGTAGGCCACAGGGGAGTTAATGAGCAGTTCTTC.

J is TRBJ2-7 and V is TRBV2; TRBD1 is a possible D gene (6 bases). Trimming pared 3 bases from V and 5 bases from J, leaving 14 bases between. CDR3 size: 14 residues. The germline V gene has CDR1 SNHLY and CDR2 FYNNEI. This CDR3 reads CASSETGPRDEQYF. The DNA for the CDR3 is TGTGCCAGCAGTGAGACAGGCCCTCGGGACGAGCAGTACTTC.

Worth noting for this clone: This same CDR3 is encoded by further DNA sequences in the sample. V and J are TRBV4-1 and TRBJ2-5; 8 bases line up with TRBD2. The ends lost 3 bases at V and 1 base at J; junction bases unmatched: 4. Germline CDR1 reads MGHRA; CDR2 reads YSYEKL. The CDR3 has 15 amino acids. The CDR3 DNA reads as TGCGCCAGCAGCCAGCAAGGGACTAGCCAAGAGACCCAGTACTTC. Amino acid sequence: CASSQQGTSQETQYF.

The rearrangement joins TRBV18 to TRBJ2-7; D remains ambiguous. There are 12 residues in the CDR3. V lost 5 bases and J 6 bases, leaving 11 bases between the germline ends. Germline values: CDR1 KGHSH, CDR2 LQKENI. CDR3 nucleotides: TGTGCCAGCTCATCGGGCCCTGGCGAGCAGTACTTC. Amino acid sequence: CASSSGPGEQYF.

The CDR3 DNA follows: TGTGCCACCAGTTCAACCGGACAGTCAAAGGGAGAGACCCAGTACTTC. Encoded protein: CATSSTGQSKGETQYF. The chain recombines TRBV24-1 with TRBJ2-5; D may be TRBD1 (6 bases). CDR1 is KGHDR, CDR2 SFDVKD, per germline. The CDR3 sequence is 16 residues long. The V end was cut by 6 bases, the J end by 4 bases, with 20 bases between.

The chain combines TRBV9 with TRBJ2-1, with D hard to call. Germline V lookup: CDR1 SGDLS, CDR2 YYNGEE. V was shortened by 4 bases and J by 3 bases, with 26 bases between the two germline ends. The length of the CDR3 is 19 residues. The CDR3 protein is CASSQLTTWLTKSYNEQFF. The CDR3 DNA sequence: TGTGCCAGCAGCCAACTCACAACCTGGCTCACAAAGAGCTACAATGAGCAGTTCTTC.